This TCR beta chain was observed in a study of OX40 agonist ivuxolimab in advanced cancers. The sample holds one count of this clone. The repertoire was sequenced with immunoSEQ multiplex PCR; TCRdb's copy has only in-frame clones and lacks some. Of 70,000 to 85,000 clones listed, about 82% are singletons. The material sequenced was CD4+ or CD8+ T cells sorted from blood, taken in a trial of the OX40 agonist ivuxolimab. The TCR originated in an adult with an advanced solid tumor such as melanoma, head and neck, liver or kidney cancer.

CDR3 in amino acids: CASSFWAPDQETQYF. The DNA of the CDR3 is TGTGCCAGCAGCTTTTGGGCCCCGGACCAAGAGACCCAGTACTTC. The chain is built from TRBV7-2 and TRBJ2-5; D remains ambiguous. The CDR3 totals 15 residues. The V gene's germline CDR1 is SGHTA and CDR2 FQGNSA. V was shortened by 3 bases and J by 0 bases, with 11 bases between the two germline ends.